This note documents a single TCR beta chain sequence. Its specificity is unknown. The sample belongs to a study of CD8+ T cells in alopecia areata. Study details: It was 6 to 18 months of tofacitinib, and then there were 6 months off drug. Study results and limitations: Lesional scalp, notably in alopecia totalis/universalis, had clonality above that of normal scalp.

Sequencing templates came from extracted RNA that was reverse transcribed into cDNA. Produced via immunoSEQ multiplex PCR; TCRdb's table is partial and in-frame only. The repertoire holds over 85,000 clones, with roughly 42% as singletons. Germline V gene lookup returns CDR1 GTSNPN and CDR2 SVGIG (reference sequence). Trimming took 3 bases from V and 4 from J; bases not matched to a gene: 8. This CDR3 spans 16 amino acids. This chain joins TRBV30 and TRBJ2-1, with 11 nucleotides matching TRBD2. This TCR derives from a human donor with alopecia areata. Material: CD4+ T cells sorted from blood. The DNA for the CDR3 is TGTGCCTGGAGCCATGGGGGGACTAGCGGTTACAATGAGCAGTTCTTC. This encodes CAWSHGGTSGYNEQFF.